This T cell receptor beta chain was found in a study of T cell changes during pregnancy in multiple sclerosis. This table comes from immunoSEQ multiplex PCR, and its TCRdb copy is limited to in-frame clones, with some not included. The sample has roughly 100,000 clones, less than 95% seen once. The V end was cut by 5 bases, the J end by 1 base, with 12 bases between. The CDR3 has 13 amino acids. CDR1 SQVTM and CDR2 ANQGSEA come from the germline V gene. The chain carries TRBV29-1 and TRBJ2-7, with D tentatively TRBD2 (6 bases). This receptor was obtained from a female donor with multiple sclerosis, enrolled in a pregnancy study. The input for sequencing was peripheral blood, taken after pregnancy. The CDR3 nucleotides are TGCAGCGTTCGCGGGACGGTTTCCTACGAGCAGTACTTC. Translating it yields CSVRGTVSYEQYF.